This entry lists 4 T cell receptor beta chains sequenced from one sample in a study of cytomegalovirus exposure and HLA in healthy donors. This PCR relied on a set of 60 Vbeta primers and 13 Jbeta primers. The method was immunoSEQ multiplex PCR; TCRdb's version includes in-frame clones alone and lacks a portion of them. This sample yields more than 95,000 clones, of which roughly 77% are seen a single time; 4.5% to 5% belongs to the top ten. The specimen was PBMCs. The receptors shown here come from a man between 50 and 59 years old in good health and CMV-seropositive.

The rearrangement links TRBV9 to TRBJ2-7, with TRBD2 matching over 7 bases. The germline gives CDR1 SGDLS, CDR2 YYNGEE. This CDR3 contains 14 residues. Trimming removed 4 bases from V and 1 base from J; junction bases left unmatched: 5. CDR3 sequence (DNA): TGTGCCAGCAGCCCCCCGGGGGGATCCTACGAGCAGTACTTC. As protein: CASSPPGGSYEQYF.

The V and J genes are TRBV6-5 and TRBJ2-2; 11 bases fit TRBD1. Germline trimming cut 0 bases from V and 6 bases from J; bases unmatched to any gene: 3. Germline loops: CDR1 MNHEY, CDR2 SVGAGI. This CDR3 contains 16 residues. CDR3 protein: CASSYSDRGRAGELFF. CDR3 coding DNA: TGTGCCAGCAGTTACTCGGACAGGGGGCGGGCCGGGGAGCTGTTTTTT.

The CDR3: CSVRTGSTDTQYF. The CDR3 DNA reads TGCAGCGTCCGGACAGGCAGCACAGATACGCAGTATTTT. This rearrangement joins TRBV29-1 to TRBJ2-3, with 7 bases aligning to TRBD1. The CDR3 runs to 13 residues. V shed 6 bases, J shed 0 bases, and the junction held 3 bases outside the gene matches. Germline V gives CDR1 SQVTM, CDR2 ANQGSEA.

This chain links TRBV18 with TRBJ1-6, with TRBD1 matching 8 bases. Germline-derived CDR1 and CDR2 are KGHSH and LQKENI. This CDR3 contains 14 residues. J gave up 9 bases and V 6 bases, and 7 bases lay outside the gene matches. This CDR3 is CASSPTDRVSPLHF. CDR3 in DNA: TGTGCCAGCTCCCCCACGGACAGGGTTTCACCCCTCCACTTT.